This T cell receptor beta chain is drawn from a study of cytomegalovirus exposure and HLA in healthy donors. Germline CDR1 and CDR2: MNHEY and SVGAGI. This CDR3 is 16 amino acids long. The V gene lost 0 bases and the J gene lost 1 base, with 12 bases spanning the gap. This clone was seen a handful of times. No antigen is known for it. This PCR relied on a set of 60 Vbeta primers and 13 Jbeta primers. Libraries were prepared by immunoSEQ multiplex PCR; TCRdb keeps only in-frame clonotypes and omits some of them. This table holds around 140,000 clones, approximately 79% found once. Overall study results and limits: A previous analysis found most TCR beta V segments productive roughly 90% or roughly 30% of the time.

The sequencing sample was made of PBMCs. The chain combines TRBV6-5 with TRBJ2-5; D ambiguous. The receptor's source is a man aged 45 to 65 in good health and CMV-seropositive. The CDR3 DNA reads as TGTGCCAGCAGTTACTCGATTACGCAGATCCAAGAGACCCAGTACTTC. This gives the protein CASSYSITQIQETQYF.